This T cell receptor beta chain was profiled in a study of shared clonotypes between healthy human individuals. Positively selected for CCR7, the CD45RO-negative cells used as naive CD8 cells excluded terminally differentiated effector memory CD45RA+ cells. Here immunoSEQ multiplex PCR was the method, and the copy in TCRdb shows in-frame clones only, minus some. Of a few hundred thousand clones in the sample, roughly 95% are singletons; the top ten hold 0.09% to 0.13%. This sequence was found in a woman aged 25 to 39 in good health. The sequencing input was naive CD8+ T cells sorted from blood.

This CDR3 is CASSLLTAGGPGELFF. The CDR3 DNA is TGTGCCAGCAGCTTGTTAACAGCGGGAGGGCCCGGGGAGCTGTTTTTT. The chain employs TRBV5-6 and TRBJ2-2; 10 nucleotides match TRBD2. The germline gives CDR1 SGHDT, CDR2 YYEEEE. J was trimmed by 6 bases and V by 1 base; bases with no gene match: 6. The CDR3 sequence is 16 residues long.